Shown below are 2 T cell receptor beta chains from a single sample sequenced in a study of shared clonotypes between healthy human individuals. CD45RO-negative, CCR7-positively selected cells formed the naive CD8 fraction, excluding terminally differentiated effector memory CD45RA+ cells. Produced via immunoSEQ multiplex PCR; TCRdb's table is partial and in-frame only. This sample has some 2 million clones; less than 95% occur once, and the top ten carry more than 0.95%. The sample taken for sequencing was naive CD8+ T cells sorted from blood. These receptors were taken from a man younger than 35 in good health.

This clone was observed a handful of times. In DNA, the CDR3 is TGTGCCACCAAGGGGGGGCTTGGTTACGAGCAGTACTTC. It is translated as CATKGGLGYEQYF. V usage is TRBV27 and J usage is TRBJ2-7; tentative D call: TRBD2 (7 bases). With 10 bases removed from V and 4 bases from J, the gap between germline ends came to 17 bases. Germline V gene data show CDR1 as MNHEY and CDR2 as SMNVEV (reference sequence). The CDR3 covers 13 residues.

The chain carries TRBV4-1 and TRBJ2-7, with 12 nucleotides matching TRBD1. Trimming removed 6 bases from V and 4 bases from J; junction bases left unmatched: 7. The CDR3 is made up of 15 amino acids. Germline CDR1 reads MGHRA; CDR2 reads YSYEKL. CDR3 sequence: CASRERDRGLYEQYF. As DNA, the CDR3 is TGCGCCAGCAGGGAACGGGACAGGGGGCTTTACGAGCAGTACTTC.